What follows are 8 T cell receptor beta chains derived from one specimen sequenced in a study. TCRdb analysed the 5' RACE reads with MiXCR anew, one entry per CDR3 protein. The repertoire holds some 30,000 distinct CDR3 sequences, with around 27% as singletons. Tregs were sorted as CD4+CD25+CD127-/low cells. What was sequenced was tumor-infiltrating Tregs sorted from the breast tumor. The receptor set was obtained from a female donor with breast cancer.

This clonotype is categorized as medium-sized (0.01 to 0.1%). The chain is built from TRBV12-3 or TRBV12-4 and TRBJ2-7; no clear D. V dropped 6 bases and J dropped 1 base, with 13 bases sitting between them. This CDR3 is 14 amino acids long. The CDR3 DNA reads TGTGCCAGCAGACCCGACACCCTTTCCTACGAGCAGTACTTC. Translated, it gives CASRPDTLSYEQYF.

Of note for this clonotype: With a much larger clone just one base away, this may be a read error. The CDR3 DNA follows: TGTGCCACCAGTGATCCCGGACGGGGGCCTGGCTACACCTTC. Residues: CATSDPGRGPGYTF. The chain links TRBV24-1 to TRBJ1-2; D might be TRBD1 (6 bases). Germline V gene data show CDR1 as KGHDR and CDR2 as SFDVKD. This CDR3 has 14 residues. V lost 3 bases and J 7 bases, leaving 14 bases between the germline ends.

Ten or more counts support this clonotype. The chain combines TRBV20-1 with TRBJ1-3; D is ambiguous. This CDR3 is built from 12 residues. Looked up from germline, CDR1 is DFQATT and CDR2 is SNEGSKA (reference sequence). Trimming removed 3 bases at V and 1 base at J, with 4 bases between. In DNA, the CDR3 is TGCAGTGCTAGGTTATCTGGAAACACCATATATTTT. Translated, it gives CSARLSGNTIYF.

This clonotype was picked up many times. CDR3 amino acids: CASSLQGGARNEQFF. Written as DNA, the CDR3 is TGTGCCAGCAGCTTACAGGGGGGCGCAAGGAATGAGCAGTTCTTC. The genes are TRBV11-1 and TRBJ2-1, with D possibly matching TRBD1 (7 bases). Germline CDR1 SGHAT, CDR2 FQDESV (reference sequence). V lost 2 bases, J lost 7 bases, and 15 bases lay in between. This CDR3 is 15 amino acids long. The full variable domain, rest sourced from reference TRBV11-1 and TRBJ2-1, is EAEVAQSPRYKITEKSQAVAFWCDPISGHATLYWYRQILGQGPELLVQFQDESVVDDSQLPKDRFSAERLKGVDSTLKIQPAELGDSAMYLCASSLQGGARNEQFFGPGTRLTVL.

This chain connects TRBV5-1 to TRBJ2-3; D may be TRBD2 (7 bases). This CDR3 has 15 residues. V lost 5 bases and J lost 6, with 19 bases in between. Germline CDR1 SGHRS, CDR2 YFSETQ. CDR3 sequence: CASRLRGGVQDTQYF. The CDR3 DNA is TGCGCCAGCAGGTTAAGGGGGGGAGTCCAGGATACGCAGTATTTT. Full variable domain (outside the CDR3, taken from reference TRBV5-1 and TRBJ2-3): KAGVTQTPRYLIKTRGQQVTLSCSPISGHRSVSWYQQTPGQGLQFLFEYFSETQRNKGNFPGRFSGRQFSNSRSEMNVSTLELGDSALYLCASRLRGGVQDTQYFGPGTRLTVL.

Worth noting for this clonotype: This may arise from a read error, as a much more abundant clone is one base away. The chain joins TRBV12-3 or TRBV12-4 to TRBJ1-2; D possibly corresponds to TRBD1 (5 bases). This CDR3 comprises 10 residues. V gave up 5 bases and J gave up 8 bases, with 6 bases separating them. The CDR3 nucleotides read TGTGCCAGCAGTCGGGGCGGCTACACCTTC. Amino acids: CASSRGGYTF.

This clonotype was picked up a small number of times. The chain couples TRBV6-1 to TRBJ1-5; D may be TRBD1 (5 bases). This CDR3 contains 13 residues. Trimming stripped 6 bases from V and 5 bases from J, with 11 bases between. Germline loops: CDR1 MNHNS, CDR2 SASEGT. CDR3 residues: CASRSEQDQPQHF. In nucleotides, the CDR3 is TGTGCCAGCAGAAGCGAACAGGATCAGCCCCAGCATTTT.

This clonotype was seen repeatedly, ten times or more. The rearrangement uses TRBV5-1 and TRBJ2-1, with 8 positions matching TRBD2. V lost 2 bases and J lost 6; bases outside the gene matches: 7. Germline V CDR1 and CDR2: SGHRS, YFSETQ. CDR3 size: 15 residues. CDR3 residues: CASSFREGRGNEQFF. The CDR3 bases are TGCGCCAGCAGCTTCCGGGAGGGCCGAGGCAATGAGCAGTTCTTC.